This T cell receptor beta chain was captured in a study of cytomegalovirus exposure and HLA in healthy donors. 13 Jbeta primers and 60 Vbeta primers were used for the PCR. The repertoire was sequenced with immunoSEQ multiplex PCR; TCRdb's copy has only in-frame clones and lacks some. The sample shows some 57,000 clones, 70% to 75% of them seen only once. Of note for this clone: No antigen is known for it.

General study results and limits: When the data were analyzed later, several of the most significant clusters appeared to be linked to common viral pathogens.

This TCR came from a woman aged 25 to 39 in good health and CMV-seronegative. Sequenced input: PBMCs.

CDR3 DNA: TGTGCCAGCAGCTTAGGAGCGCGCAACACCATATATTTT. Its translation is CASSLGARNTIYF. V is TRBV11-1 and J is TRBJ1-3; no definite D call. This CDR3 region has 13 residues. Germline CDR1 is SGHAT and CDR2 is FQDESV (reference sequence). Trimming shortened V by 1 base and J by 7 bases, and 8 bases separated the two germline ends.